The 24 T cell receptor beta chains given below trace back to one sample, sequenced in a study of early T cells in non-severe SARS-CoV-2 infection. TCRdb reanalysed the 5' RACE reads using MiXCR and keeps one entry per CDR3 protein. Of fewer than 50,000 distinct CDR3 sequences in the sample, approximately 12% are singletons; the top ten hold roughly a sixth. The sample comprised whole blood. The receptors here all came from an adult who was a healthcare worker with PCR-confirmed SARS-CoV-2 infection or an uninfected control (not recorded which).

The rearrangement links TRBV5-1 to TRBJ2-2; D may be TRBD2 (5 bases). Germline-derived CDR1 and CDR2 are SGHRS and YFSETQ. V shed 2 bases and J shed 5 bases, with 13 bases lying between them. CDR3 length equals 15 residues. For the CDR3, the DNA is TGCGCCAGCAGCTTCATGACGCCGGGGACCGGGGAGCTGTTTTTT. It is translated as CASSFMTPGTGELFF.

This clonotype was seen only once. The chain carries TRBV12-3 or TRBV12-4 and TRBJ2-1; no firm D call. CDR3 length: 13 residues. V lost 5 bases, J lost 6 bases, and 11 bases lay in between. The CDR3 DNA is TGTGCCAGCAGTACCCCTGGGGTCAATGAGCAGTTCTTC. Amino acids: CASSTPGVNEQFF.

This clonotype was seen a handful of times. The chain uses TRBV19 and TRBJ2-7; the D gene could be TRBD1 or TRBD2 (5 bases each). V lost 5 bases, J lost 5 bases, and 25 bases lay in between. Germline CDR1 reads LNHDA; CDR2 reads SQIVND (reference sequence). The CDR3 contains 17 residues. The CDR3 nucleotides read TGTGCCAGTAGTGCCCCCGGGGCCTCCTATGGTCGGGACGAGCAGTACTTC. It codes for CASSAPGASYGRDEQYF. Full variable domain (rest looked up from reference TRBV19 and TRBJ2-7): DGGITQSPKYLFRKEGQNVTLSCEQNLNHDAMYWYRQDPGQGLRLIYYSQIVNDFQKGDIAEGYSVSREKKESFPLTVTSAQKNPTAFYLCASSAPGASYGRDEQYFGPGTRLTVT.

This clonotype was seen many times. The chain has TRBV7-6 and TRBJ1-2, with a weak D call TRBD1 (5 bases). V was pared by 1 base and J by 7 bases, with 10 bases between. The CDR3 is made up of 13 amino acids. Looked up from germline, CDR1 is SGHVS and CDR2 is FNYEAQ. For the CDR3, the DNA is TGTGCCAGCAGCTTAGAGGGGATGGCTGGCTACACCTTC. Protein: CASSLEGMAGYTF.

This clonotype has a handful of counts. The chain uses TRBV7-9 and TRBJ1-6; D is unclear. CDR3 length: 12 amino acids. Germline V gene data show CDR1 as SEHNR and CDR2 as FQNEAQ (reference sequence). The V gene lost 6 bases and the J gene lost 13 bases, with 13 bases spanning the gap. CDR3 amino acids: CASSVQQSPLHF. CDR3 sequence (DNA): TGTGCCAGCAGTGTCCAGCAAAGTCCCCTCCACTTT.

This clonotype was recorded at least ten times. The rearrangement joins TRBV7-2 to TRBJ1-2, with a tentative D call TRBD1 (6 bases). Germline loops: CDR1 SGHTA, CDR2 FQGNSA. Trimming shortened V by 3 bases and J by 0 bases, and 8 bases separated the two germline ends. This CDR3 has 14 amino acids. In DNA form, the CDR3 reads TGTGCCAGCAGCTTGGACAGTGCTAACTATGGCTACACCTTC. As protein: CASSLDSANYGYTF.

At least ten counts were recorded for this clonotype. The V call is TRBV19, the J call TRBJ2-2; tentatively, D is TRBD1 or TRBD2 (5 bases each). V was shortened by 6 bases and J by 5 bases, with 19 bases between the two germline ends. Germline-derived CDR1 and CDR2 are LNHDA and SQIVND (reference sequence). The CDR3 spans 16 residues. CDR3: CASSSVGAPHTGELFF. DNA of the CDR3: TGTGCCAGTAGCTCCGTCGGGGCCCCTCATACCGGGGAGCTGTTTTTT. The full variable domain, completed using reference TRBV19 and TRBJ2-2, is DGGITQSPKYLFRKEGQNVTLSCEQNLNHDAMYWYRQDPGQGLRLIYYSQIVNDFQKGDIAEGYSVSREKKESFPLTVTSAQKNPTAFYLCASSSVGAPHTGELFFGEGSRLTVL.

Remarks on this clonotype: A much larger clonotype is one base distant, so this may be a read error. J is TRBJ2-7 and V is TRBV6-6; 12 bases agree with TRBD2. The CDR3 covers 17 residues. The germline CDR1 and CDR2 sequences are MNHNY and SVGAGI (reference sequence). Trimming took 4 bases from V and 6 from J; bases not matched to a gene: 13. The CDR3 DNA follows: TGTGCCAGCAGTTTTTCGCTAGCGGGGGGGCCTCTCCCCGAGCAGTACTTC. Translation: CASSFSLAGGPLPEQYF.

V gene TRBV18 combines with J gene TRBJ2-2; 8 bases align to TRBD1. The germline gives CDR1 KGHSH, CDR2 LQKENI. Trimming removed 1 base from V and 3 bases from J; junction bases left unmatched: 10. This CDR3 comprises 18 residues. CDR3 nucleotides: TGTGCCAGCTCACCACTCTCTCCCGGACAGGGATACACCGGGGAGCTGTTTTTT. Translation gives CASSPLSPGQGYTGELFF.

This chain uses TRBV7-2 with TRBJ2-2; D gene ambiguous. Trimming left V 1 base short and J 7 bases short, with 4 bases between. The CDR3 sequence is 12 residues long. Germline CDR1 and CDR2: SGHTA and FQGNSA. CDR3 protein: CASSLGVGELFF. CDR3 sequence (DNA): TGTGCCAGCAGCTTAGGGGTCGGGGAGCTGTTTTTT.

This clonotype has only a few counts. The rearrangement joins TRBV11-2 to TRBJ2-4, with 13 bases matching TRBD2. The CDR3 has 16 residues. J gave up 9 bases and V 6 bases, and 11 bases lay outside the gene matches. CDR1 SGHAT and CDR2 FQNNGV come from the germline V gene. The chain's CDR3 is CASRPTSGGSGAIQYF. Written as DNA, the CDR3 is TGTGCCAGCAGACCGACTAGCGGGGGGTCCGGGGCCATTCAGTACTTC.

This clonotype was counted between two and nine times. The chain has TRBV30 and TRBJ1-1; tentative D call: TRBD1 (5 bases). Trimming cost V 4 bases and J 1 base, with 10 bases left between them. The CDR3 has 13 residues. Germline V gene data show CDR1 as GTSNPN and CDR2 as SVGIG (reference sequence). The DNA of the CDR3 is TGTGCCTGGACGACGGGGCCGAACACTGAAGCTTTCTTT. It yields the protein CAWTTGPNTEAFF.

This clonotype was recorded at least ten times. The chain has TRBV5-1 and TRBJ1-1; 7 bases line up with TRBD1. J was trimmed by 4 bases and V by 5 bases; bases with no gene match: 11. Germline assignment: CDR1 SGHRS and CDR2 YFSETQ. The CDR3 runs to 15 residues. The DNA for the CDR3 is TGCGCCAGCAGAGGACAGGCCTGGGTAGGCACTGAAGCTTTCTTT. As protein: CASRGQAWVGTEAFF.

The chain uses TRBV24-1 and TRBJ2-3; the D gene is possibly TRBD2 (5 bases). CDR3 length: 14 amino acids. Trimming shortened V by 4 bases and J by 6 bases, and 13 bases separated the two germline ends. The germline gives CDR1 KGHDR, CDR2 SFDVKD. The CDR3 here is CATSETTVRDTQYF. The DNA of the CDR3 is TGTGCCACCAGTGAGACTACGGTGAGGGATACGCAGTATTTT.

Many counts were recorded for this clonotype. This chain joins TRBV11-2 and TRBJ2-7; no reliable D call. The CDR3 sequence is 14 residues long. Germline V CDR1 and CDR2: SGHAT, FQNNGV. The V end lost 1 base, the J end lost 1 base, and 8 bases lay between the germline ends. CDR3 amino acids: CASSLGPRSYEQYF. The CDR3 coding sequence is TGTGCCAGCAGCTTAGGGCCTAGGTCCTACGAGCAGTACTTC.

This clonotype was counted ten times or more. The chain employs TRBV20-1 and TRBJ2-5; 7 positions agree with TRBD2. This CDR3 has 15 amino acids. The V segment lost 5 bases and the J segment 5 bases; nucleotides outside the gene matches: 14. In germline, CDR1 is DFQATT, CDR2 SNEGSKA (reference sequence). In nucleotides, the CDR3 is TGCAGTGCTTACCACCAGGGCGGGGGTGATGAGACCCAGTACTTC. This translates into CSAYHQGGGDETQYF.

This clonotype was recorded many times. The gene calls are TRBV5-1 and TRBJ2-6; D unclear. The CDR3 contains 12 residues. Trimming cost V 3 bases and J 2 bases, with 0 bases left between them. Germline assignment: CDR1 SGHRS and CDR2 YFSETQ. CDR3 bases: TGCGCCAGCAGCTCTGGGGCCAACGTCCTGACTTTC. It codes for CASSSGANVLTF.

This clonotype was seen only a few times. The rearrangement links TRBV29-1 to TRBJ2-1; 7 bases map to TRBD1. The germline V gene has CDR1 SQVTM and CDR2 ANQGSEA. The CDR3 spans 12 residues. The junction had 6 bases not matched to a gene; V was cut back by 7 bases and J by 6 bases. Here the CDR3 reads CSALQGPNEQFF. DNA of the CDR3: TGCAGCGCCCTACAGGGGCCCAATGAGCAGTTCTTC.

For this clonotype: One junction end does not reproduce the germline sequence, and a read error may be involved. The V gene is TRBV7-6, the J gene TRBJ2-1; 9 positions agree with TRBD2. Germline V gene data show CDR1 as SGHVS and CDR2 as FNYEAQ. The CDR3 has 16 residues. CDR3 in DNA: TGTGTCAGCAGCTTGGCCCTAGCGGGGTCCTACAATGAGCAGTTCTTC. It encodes CVSSLALAGSYNEQFF.

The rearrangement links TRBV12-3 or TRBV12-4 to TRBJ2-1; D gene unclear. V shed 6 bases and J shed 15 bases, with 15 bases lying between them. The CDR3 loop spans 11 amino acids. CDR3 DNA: TGTGCCAGCAGCTTGGTTCGTGAGTTGTTCTTC. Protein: CASSLVRELFF.

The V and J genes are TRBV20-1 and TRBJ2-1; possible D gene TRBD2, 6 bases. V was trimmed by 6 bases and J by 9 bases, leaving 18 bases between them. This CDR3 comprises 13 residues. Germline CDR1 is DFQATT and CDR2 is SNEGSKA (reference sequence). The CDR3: CSAQEGPRTEQFF. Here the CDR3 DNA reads TGCAGTGCACAGGAGGGCCCCCGAACTGAGCAGTTCTTC.

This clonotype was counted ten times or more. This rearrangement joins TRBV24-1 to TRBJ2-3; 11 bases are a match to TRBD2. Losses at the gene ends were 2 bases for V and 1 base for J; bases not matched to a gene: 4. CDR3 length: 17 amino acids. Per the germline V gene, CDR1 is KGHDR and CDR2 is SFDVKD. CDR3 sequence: CATSDSGLAGGTDTQYF. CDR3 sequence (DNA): TGTGCCACCAGTGATTCCGGACTAGCGGGCGGCACAGATACGCAGTATTTT.

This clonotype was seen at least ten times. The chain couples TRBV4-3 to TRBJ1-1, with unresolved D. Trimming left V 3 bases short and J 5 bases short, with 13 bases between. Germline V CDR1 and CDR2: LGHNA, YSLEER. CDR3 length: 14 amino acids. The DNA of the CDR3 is TGCGCCAGCAGCCAGGATCAGTGGGGTACTGAAGCTTTCTTT. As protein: CASSQDQWGTEAFF.

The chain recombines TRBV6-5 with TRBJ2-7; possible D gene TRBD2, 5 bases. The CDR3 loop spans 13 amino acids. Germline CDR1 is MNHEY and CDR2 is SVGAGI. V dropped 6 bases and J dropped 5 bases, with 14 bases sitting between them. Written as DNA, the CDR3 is TGTGCCAGCAGCTCCGCCCGGGGTCACGAGCAGTACTTC. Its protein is CASSSARGHEQYF.